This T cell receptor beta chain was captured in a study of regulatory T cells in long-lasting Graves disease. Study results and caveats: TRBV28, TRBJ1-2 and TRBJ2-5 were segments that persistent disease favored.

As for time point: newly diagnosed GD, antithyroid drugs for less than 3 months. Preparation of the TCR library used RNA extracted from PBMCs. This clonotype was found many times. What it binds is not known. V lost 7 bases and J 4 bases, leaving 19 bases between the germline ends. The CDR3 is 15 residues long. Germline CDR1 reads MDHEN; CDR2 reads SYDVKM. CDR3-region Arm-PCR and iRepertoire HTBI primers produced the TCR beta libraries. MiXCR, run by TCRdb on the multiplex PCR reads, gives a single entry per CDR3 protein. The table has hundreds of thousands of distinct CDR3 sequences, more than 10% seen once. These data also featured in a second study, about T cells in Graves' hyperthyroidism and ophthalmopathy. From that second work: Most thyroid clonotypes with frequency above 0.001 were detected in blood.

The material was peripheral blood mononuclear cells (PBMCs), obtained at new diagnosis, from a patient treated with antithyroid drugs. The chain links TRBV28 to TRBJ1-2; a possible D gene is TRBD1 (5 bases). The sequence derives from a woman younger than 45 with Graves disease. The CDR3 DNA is TGTGCCAGCAACCTCCCGACCACAGGTGTCTATGGCTACACCTTC. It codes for CASNLPTTGVYGYTF.